This T cell receptor (beta chain) appears in the sequencing data of a study of blood T cell repertoires in COVID-19. Study at large: T cells, B-cell-depleted T cells, or PBMCs supplied cDNA or gDNA.

Germline assignment: CDR1 SGHTA and CDR2 FQGNSA. The CDR3 length is 14 residues. Deletions cut 1 base from V and 1 base from J, with 7 bases between. Method: immunoSEQ multiplex PCR; TCRdb's copy keeps in-frame clones and lacks some. The sample carries fewer than 85,000 clones, 88% recorded once. The TCR sequence derives from a man aged 50 or older with active COVID-19. The sequencing input was peripheral blood. V is TRBV7-2 and J is TRBJ1-1; unclear D gene. CDR3 nucleotides: TGTGCCAGCAGCTTAGTAATGAGGAACACTGAAGCTTTCTTT. Protein product: CASSLVMRNTEAFF.